These 13 T cell receptor beta chains came from one sample sequenced in a study of blood T cell repertoires in COVID-19. Sequencing was performed with immunoSEQ multiplex PCR; in TCRdb, only in-frame clones are kept and a portion is missing. The sample shows roughly 70,000 clones, 82% of them seen only once. The source material was peripheral blood. All receptors derive from a woman aged 60 to 75 with acute or convalescent COVID-19.

This clone is a singleton in its sample. This chain uses TRBV3-1 (or the pseudogene TRBV3-2) with TRBJ2-7; 13 bases map to TRBD2. Trimming removed 5 bases from V and 3 bases from J; junction bases left unmatched: 4. Germline CDR1 and CDR2: LGHDT and YNNKEL (reference sequence). This CDR3 has 15 amino acids. This CDR3 is CASSTTSGRGYEQYF. DNA of the CDR3: TGTGCCAGCAGCACAACTAGCGGGAGGGGCTACGAGCAGTACTTC.

The chain links TRBV30 to TRBJ1-5; D not certain. The CDR3 extends over 13 amino acids. Germline assignment: CDR1 GTSNPN and CDR2 SVGIG (reference sequence). V dropped 0 bases and J dropped 3 bases, with 6 bases sitting between them. CDR3 sequence: CAWSVGSNQPQHF. The CDR3 coding sequence is TGTGCCTGGAGTGTCGGGTCCAATCAGCCCCAGCATTTT.

The chain links TRBV27 to TRBJ1-4; 7 positions agree with TRBD1. Germline loops: CDR1 MNHEY, CDR2 SMNVEV (reference sequence). This CDR3 spans 15 amino acids. With V trimmed by 4 bases and J by 3 bases, 5 bases remained unmatched. Here the CDR3 DNA reads TGTGCCAGCAGTTCGGGGACAGCTGCTAATGAAAAACTGTTTTTT. As protein: CASSSGTAANEKLFF.

In this sample, this clone turned up a few times. This rearrangement joins TRBV19 to TRBJ1-5; 11 nucleotides match TRBD1. V shed 3 bases and J 3 bases; nucleotides not matched to a gene: 4. The CDR3 runs 16 residues. Germline-derived CDR1 and CDR2 are LNHDA and SQIVND (reference sequence). CDR3: CASSIWDRGDNQPQHF. Here the CDR3 DNA reads TGTGCCAGTAGTATCTGGGACAGGGGGGACAATCAGCCCCAGCATTTT.

The sample holds one count of this clone. The V call is TRBV2, the J call TRBJ2-4; 16 bases line up with TRBD2. CDR3 length: 16 amino acids. Germline trimming cut 5 bases from V and 7 bases from J; bases unmatched to any gene: 5. Per the germline V gene, CDR1 is SNHLY and CDR2 is FYNNEI. The CDR3 region is CASSPGTSGRANIQYF. CDR3 sequence (DNA): TGTGCCAGCAGTCCCGGGACTAGCGGGAGGGCGAACATTCAGTACTTC.

This chain joins TRBV28 and TRBJ1-2; D is perhaps TRBD1 (5 bases). Deletions cut 11 bases from V and 4 bases from J, with 17 bases between. Germline V gene sequence: CDR1 MDHEN, CDR2 SYDVKM. This CDR3 is 13 amino acids long. The CDR3 reads CAASIPGIYGYTF. In nucleotides, the CDR3 is TGTGCCGCCTCTATTCCAGGGATCTATGGCTACACCTTC.

This sequence joins TRBV6-5 and TRBJ1-5; 9 bases match TRBD1. V shed 7 bases and J 2 bases; nucleotides not matched to a gene: 6. The CDR3 has 15 amino acids. The germline CDR1 and CDR2 sequences are MNHEY and SVGAGI. The CDR3 DNA is TGTGCCAGCATTAACAGGGGGCGCGGCAATCAGCCCCAGCATTTT. Its protein product is CASINRGRGNQPQHF.

The V and J genes are TRBV4-2 and TRBJ2-3; the D is unclear. This CDR3 is 16 amino acids long. Germline assignment: CDR1 LGHNA and CDR2 YNFKEQ. V lost 2 bases to trimming and J lost 0 bases, with 12 bases between them. In DNA form, the CDR3 reads TGTGCCAGCAGCCAACCCGGTAACCCTAGCACAGATACGCAGTATTTT. Encoded protein: CASSQPGNPSTDTQYF.

The gene calls are TRBV20-1 and TRBJ1-1; D is unresolved. The CDR3 loop spans 11 amino acids. CDR1 is DFQATT and CDR2 is SNEGSKA in the germline V gene (reference sequence). Trimming removed 3 bases at V and 7 bases at J, with 9 bases between. The chain's CDR3 is CSARRASEAFF. For the CDR3, the DNA is TGCAGTGCTAGGCGGGCCAGTGAAGCTTTCTTT.

The chain combines TRBV28 with TRBJ2-5; 7 bases map to TRBD2. This CDR3 has 15 residues. With 4 bases clipped from V and 3 bases from J, the junction kept 8 bases outside the gene matches. Germline CDR1 and CDR2: MDHEN and SYDVKM. This chain's CDR3 is CASSSGSGGEETQYF. DNA for the CDR3: TGTGCCAGCAGTTCGGGTAGTGGGGGGGAAGAGACCCAGTACTTC.

Comment on this clone: This CDR3 is also generated by other DNA sequences in the sample. The CDR3, as DNA: TGTGCCAGTAGGCGGGACAGGGCTTCTGGAAACACCATATATTTT. It yields the protein CASRRDRASGNTIYF. The chain combines TRBV19 with TRBJ1-3; 9 bases match TRBD1. CDR1 LNHDA and CDR2 SQIVND come from the germline V gene (reference sequence). This CDR3 contains 15 residues. The V and J ends lost 6 bases and 1 base, in that order; junction bases with no gene match: 4. The entire variable domain, with the rest obtained from reference TRBV19 and TRBJ1-3, is as follows: DGGITQSPKYLFRKEGQNVTLSCEQNLNHDAMYWYRQDPGQGLRLIYYSQIVNDFQKGDIAEGYSVSREKKESFPLTVTSAQKNPTAFYLCASRRDRASGNTIYFGEGSWLTVV.

Here the CDR3 reads CASSDTARGLLGREAFF. The CDR3 bases are TGTGCCAGCAGTGATACGGCCAGGGGCTTGCTGGGACGGGAAGCTTTCTTT. The V call is TRBV25-1, the J call TRBJ1-1; D might be TRBD1 (6 bases). With 3 bases removed from V and 8 bases from J, the gap between germline ends came to 25 bases. This CDR3 is 17 amino acids long. Germline CDR1 is MGHDK and CDR2 is SYGVNS. Using reference TRBV25-1 and TRBJ1-1 for the parts outside the CDR3, the full variable domain is EADIYQTPRYLVIGTGKKITLECSQTMGHDKMYWYQQDPGMELHLIHYSYGVNSTEKGDLSSESTVSRIRTEHFPLTLESARPSHTSQYLCASSDTARGLLGREAFFGQGTRLTVV.

The chain uses TRBV3-1 (or the pseudogene TRBV3-2) and TRBJ1-3; D not certain. CDR3 length: 16 amino acids. V lost 1 base and J 0 bases, leaving 10 bases between the germline ends. Looked up from germline, CDR1 is LGHDT and CDR2 is YNNKEL (reference sequence). CDR3 DNA sequence: TGTGCCAGCAGCCAAGTCCTTAGTAACTCTGGAAACACCATATATTTT. It yields the protein CASSQVLSNSGNTIYF.